The TCR beta chain under discussion was sequenced for a study of memory CD4+ T cells and cytomegalovirus serostatus (dated by TCRdb to between 2018 and 2020). Regarding the study in general: A total of roughly 35 healthy Belgian adults, of whom 9 were CMV seropositive and about 25 were CMV seronegative, were included in the cohort. To replicate a published TCR-based CMV serostatus classifier, the researchers sequenced the CD4+ memory TCRbeta repertoires of a Belgian cohort whose cytomegalovirus serostatus was known.

Genomic DNA was extracted from sorted cells with the Quick-DNA Microprep Kit. TCRbeta DNA was amplified with the immunoSEQ hsTCRbeta kit following the manufacturer's protocol. An Illumina MiSeq instrument was used to sequence the TCRbeta libraries. In the source study's methods: Following removal of out-of-frame sequences, approximately 2.1 million distinct TCRbeta sequences were retained, with an average of about 63,000 per individual. Each individual was scored by the count of 150 to 200 previously reported CMV-associated TCRbeta sequences and the total productive distinct TCRbeta count. A beta-binomial model was reimplemented in Python, and scikit-learn random forests with default parameters were trained on data from the US cohort. Classifier performance on the Belgian cohort was summarized as median AUC with percentile confidence intervals calculated over 10,000 bootstrap iterations. As stored in TCRdb, this immuneACCESS dataset retains in-frame rearrangements with V and J assigned. A fraction of the clones does not appear; measured against another copy, unresolved V genes explain less than half of the discrepancy, and the remainder lacks a known reason. From that table come the V and J calls and clone size; the DNA was used to work out D and trimming. Counted in this sample were tens of thousands of clones; less than 85% of them appeared once. More than 1.5% of the sample belongs to the ten largest clones.

The research as a whole found: The results were interpreted as suggesting that the CMV-associated TCR signature is mostly present in the CD4+ memory repertoire. A median bootstrapped AUC of 0.95 with a 95% CI of 0.76-1.00 was achieved on the Belgian cohort by the original-framework classifier. Among the 160 or so previously reported CMV-associated TCRbeta sequences, approximately 70 showed up in the CD4+ memory repertoires, with each one found in between one and five individuals. For predicting CMV serostatus, the median bootstrapped AUC was about 0.94 using the original framework and 0.91 using a US-trained random forest. Only CD4+CD45RO+ memory cells were sequenced, in contrast to the original study, which included naive and memory CD4+ and CD8+ populations.

The CDR3 numbers 14 residues from cysteine through phenylalanine. Left in the record is the CDR3 DNA by itself, 42 bases read in frame from the first base. The germline V gene supplies CDR1 SQVTM and CDR2 ANQGSEA. V and J are truncated by 2 bases and 1 base respectively, leaving an intervening sequence of 11 bases. Comments on this clone: Its antigen target is currently unknown. The record has no base qualities; no much larger clone is one base away.

Single viable CD3+CD4+CD8-CD45RO+ cells were sorted as memory CD4+ T cells on a FACSAria II. To determine CMV serostatus, a Roche Elecsys assay was used that detects serum IgG against CMV pp150, pp28, p38 and p52. After thawing, total CD4+ T cells were enriched by positive selection with CD4 magnetic microbeads. The samples came from a separate study whose specific focus was interrogating the CD4+ T cell memory repertoire. Following standard operating procedures, peripheral blood mononuclear cells were isolated and cryopreserved, while serum was kept at -80 degrees C. CD3-PerCP (BW264/56), CD4-APC (RPA-T4), CD45RO-PE (UCHT1) and CD8-Pacific Orange (3B5) antibodies were used for staining, and non-viable cells were excluded with Sytox blue.

This chain is built from TRBV29-1 and TRBJ1-2, with the identity of the D gene unclear. The specimen sequenced was memory CD4+ T cells from blood. This receptor was identified in an adult in good health and CMV-seronegative. The DNA is as follows: TGCAGCGTTGAATCGTCAGCGTATAACTATGGCTACACCTTC. This codes for CSVESSAYNYGYTF.